The clone carrying this TCR beta chain appeared many times. Its antigen is not identified. These data are taken from a study of tumor-infiltrating lymphocytes in primary liver carcinoma. Study-wide results and caveats: Relative to blood, tumors carried a significantly larger fraction of the repertoire in their top 250 clones (p = 0.039).

Both RNA and DNA were isolated together from approximately 22-30 mg of bulk tissue that had not been sorted. Donors were untreated and chronically infected with HBV. Unmatched junction bases numbered 9, after V lost 6 bases and J lost 5 bases. CDR3 length: 14 residues. Reverse transcription of approximately 500 ng total RNA with a constant-region primer produced TCR beta cDNA. ARM-PCR was slightly modified, and three nested multiplex PCR rounds with it gave rise to the TCR beta libraries. The study ran its first two PCR rounds for about 11 cycles each, using TRBV1-TRBV30 forward primers and a C-beta reverse primer. Each CDR3 protein is one row after TCRdb ran MiXCR on the multiplex PCR reads. This table holds roughly 120,000 distinct CDR3 sequences, roughly 70% found once.

This chain uses TRBV12-3 or TRBV12-4 with TRBJ1-1; 7 bases map to TRBD1. This TCR was recovered from a woman aged 55-70 years with primary liver carcinoma and hepatitis B virus infection. Sequencing used tumor-adjacent normal liver tissue. The CDR3 reads CASSRTGDDTEAFF. Written as DNA, the CDR3 is TGTGCCAGCAGCAGAACAGGGGATGATACTGAAGCTTTCTTT.